The present TCR beta chain was sequenced within a study of response to subunit inactivated influenza vaccine. In TCRdb, the RT-PCR reads were re-called with MiXCR into one record per CDR3 protein. The table has about 540,000 distinct CDR3 sequences, under 30% seen once; the top ten hold 2.8%. Unmatched junction bases numbered 5, after V lost 3 bases and J lost 13 bases. Germline V lookup: CDR1 LGHNA, CDR2 YSLEER. The CDR3 totals 12 residues. The sample also formed part of further work on T cells expressing NK-cell markers. That paper notes: UMI-tagged 5'RACE template switching yielded the TCR beta cDNA. In several experiments, sorting was confined to alpha-beta TCR T cells through use of an anti-gamma-delta TCR antibody. In a group of 5 or 6 donors, dominant NKG2C+ clonotypes represented 1.0-7.0% of CD8+ T cells. Similarly, these clonotypes led the CD3+CD56-NKG2C+ fraction as well in several donors. HCMV specificity of expanded NKG2C+ T cell clones remained unclear.

The starting material was CD4+ T cells sorted from PBMCs, obtained about 11 days after vaccination. The receptor comes from a man between 50 and 59 years old who received an inactivated influenza vaccine. This chain links TRBV4-3 with TRBJ2-2; 7 nucleotides line up with TRBD2. The CDR3 DNA follows: TGCGCCAGCAGCCAGGGGAGGGGCGGGCTGTTTTTT. As protein: CASSQGRGGLFF.